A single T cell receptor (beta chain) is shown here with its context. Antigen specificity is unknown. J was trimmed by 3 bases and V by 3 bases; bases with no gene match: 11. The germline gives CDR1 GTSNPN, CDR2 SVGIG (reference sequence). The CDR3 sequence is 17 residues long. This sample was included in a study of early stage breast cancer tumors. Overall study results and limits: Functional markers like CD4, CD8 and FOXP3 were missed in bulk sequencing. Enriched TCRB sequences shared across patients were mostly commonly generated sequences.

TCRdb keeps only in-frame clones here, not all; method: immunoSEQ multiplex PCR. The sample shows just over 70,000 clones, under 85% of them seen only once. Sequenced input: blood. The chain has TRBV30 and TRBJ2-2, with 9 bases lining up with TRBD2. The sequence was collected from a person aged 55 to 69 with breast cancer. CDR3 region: CAWSAAIAGEDTGELFF. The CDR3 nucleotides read TGTGCCTGGAGCGCGGCTATAGCGGGAGAGGACACCGGGGAGCTGTTTTTT.